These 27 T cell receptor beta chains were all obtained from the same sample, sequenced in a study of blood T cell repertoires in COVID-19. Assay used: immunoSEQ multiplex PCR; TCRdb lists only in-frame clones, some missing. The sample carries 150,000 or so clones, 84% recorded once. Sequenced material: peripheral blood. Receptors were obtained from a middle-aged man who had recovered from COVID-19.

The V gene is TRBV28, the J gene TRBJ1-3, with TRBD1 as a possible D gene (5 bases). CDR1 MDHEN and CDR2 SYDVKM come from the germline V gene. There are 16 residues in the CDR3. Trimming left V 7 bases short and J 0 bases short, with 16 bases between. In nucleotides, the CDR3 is TGTGCCAGCACCTGGGGACTGTTGAGCTCTGGAAACACCATATATTTT. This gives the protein CASTWGLLSSGNTIYF.

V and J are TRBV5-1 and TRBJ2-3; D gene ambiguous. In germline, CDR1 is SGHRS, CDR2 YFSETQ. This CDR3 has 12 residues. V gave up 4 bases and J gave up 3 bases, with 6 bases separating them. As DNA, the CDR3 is TGCGCCAGCAGCGAGGAGACAGATACGCAGTATTTT. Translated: CASSEETDTQYF.

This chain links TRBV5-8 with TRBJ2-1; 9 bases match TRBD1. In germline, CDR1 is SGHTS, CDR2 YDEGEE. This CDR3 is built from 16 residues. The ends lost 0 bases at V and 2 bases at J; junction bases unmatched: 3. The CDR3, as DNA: TGTGCCAGCAGCTTGGACAGGGGGCCCCCCTACAATGAGCAGTTCTTC. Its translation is CASSLDRGPPYNEQFF.

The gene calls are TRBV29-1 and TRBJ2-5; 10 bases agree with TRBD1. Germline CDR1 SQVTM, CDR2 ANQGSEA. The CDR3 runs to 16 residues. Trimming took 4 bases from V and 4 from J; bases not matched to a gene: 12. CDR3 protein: CSVGGPGTGAGETQYF. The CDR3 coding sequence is TGCAGCGTTGGGGGACCCGGGACAGGGGCGGGAGAGACCCAGTACTTC.

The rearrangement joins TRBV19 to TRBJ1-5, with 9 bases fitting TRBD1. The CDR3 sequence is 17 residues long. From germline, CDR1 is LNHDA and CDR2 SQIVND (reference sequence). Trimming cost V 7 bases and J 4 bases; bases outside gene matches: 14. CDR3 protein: CASKHKTGGAVNQPQHF. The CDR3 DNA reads TGTGCCAGTAAACACAAGACAGGGGGGGCGGTTAATCAGCCCCAGCATTTT.

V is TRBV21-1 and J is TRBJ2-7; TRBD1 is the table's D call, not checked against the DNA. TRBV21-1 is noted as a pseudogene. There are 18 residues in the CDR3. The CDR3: CASSPNFGGQLLSYEQYF. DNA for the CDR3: TGTGCCAGCAGCCCTAATTTCGGAGGACAGCTTCTCTCCTACGAGCAGTACTTC.

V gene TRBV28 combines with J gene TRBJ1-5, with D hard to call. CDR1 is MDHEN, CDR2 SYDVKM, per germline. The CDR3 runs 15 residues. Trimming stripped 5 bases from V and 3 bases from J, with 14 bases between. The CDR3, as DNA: TGTGCCAGCAGTCCCTCGCGAGTACCCAATCAGCCCCAGCATTTT. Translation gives CASSPSRVPNQPQHF.

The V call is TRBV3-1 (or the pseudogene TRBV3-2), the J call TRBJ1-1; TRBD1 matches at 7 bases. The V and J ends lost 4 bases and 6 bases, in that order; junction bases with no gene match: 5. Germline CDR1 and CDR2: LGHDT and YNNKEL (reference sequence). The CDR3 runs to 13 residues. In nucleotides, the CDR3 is TGTGCCAGCAGCCGACAGGGCGGCGCTGAAGCTTTCTTT. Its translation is CASSRQGGAEAFF.

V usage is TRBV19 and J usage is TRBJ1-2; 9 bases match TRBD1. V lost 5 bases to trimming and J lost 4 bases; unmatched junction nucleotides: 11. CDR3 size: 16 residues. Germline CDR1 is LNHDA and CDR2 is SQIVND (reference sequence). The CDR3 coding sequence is TGTGCCAGTAGTTCCCCCGGGGACAGGGCTTCCTATGGCTACACCTTC. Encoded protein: CASSSPGDRASYGYTF.

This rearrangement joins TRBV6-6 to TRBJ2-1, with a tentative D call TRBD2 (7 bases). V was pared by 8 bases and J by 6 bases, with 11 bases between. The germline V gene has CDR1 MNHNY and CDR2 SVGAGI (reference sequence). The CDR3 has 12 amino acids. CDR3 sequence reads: CASSRGGNEQFF. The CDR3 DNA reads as TGTGCCAGCTCTAGGGGGGGCAATGAGCAGTTCTTC.

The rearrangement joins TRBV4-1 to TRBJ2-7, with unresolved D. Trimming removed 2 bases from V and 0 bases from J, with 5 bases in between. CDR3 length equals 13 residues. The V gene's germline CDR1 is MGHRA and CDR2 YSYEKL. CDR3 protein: CASSQYNSYEQYF. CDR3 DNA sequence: TGCGCCAGCAGCCAATACAACTCCTACGAGCAGTACTTC.

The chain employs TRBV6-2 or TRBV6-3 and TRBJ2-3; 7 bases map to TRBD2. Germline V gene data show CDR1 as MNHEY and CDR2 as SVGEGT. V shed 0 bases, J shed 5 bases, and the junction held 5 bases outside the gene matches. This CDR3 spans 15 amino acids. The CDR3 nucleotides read TGTGCCAGCAGTTACTCGAATCCGGGGGGAGATACGCAGTATTTT. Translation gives CASSYSNPGGDTQYF.

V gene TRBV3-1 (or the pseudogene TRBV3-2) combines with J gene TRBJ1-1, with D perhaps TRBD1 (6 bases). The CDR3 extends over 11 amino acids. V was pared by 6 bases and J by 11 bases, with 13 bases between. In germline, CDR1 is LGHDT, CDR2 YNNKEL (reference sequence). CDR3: CASSTGWSAFF. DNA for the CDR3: TGTGCCAGCAGTACAGGGTGGTCGGCTTTCTTT.

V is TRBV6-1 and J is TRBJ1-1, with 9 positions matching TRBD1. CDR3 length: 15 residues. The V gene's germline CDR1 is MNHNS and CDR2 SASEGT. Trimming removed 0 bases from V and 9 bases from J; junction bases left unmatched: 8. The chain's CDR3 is CASSEARDRALKAFF. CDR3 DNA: TGTGCCAGCAGTGAAGCCCGGGACAGGGCCCTCAAAGCTTTCTTT.

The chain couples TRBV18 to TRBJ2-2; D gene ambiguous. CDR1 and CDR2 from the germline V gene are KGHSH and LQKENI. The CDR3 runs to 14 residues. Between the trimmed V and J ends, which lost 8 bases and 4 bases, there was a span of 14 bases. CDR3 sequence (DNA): TGTGCCAGCCCCAATAAAGCCCGCACCGGGGAGCTGTTTTTT. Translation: CASPNKARTGELFF. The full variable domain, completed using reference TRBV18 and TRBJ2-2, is NAGVMQNPRHLVRRRGQEARLRCSPMKGHSHVYWYRQLPEEGLKFMVYLQKENIIDESGMPKERFSAEFPKEGPSILRIQQVVRGDSAAYFCASPNKARTGELFFGEGSRLTVL.

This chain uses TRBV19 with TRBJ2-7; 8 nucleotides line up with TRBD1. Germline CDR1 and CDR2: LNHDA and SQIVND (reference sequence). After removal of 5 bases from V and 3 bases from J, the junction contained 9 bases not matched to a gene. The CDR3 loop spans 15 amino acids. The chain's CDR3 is CASSALGTGDYEQYF. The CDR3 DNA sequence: TGTGCCAGTAGTGCGTTAGGGACAGGAGACTACGAGCAGTACTTC.

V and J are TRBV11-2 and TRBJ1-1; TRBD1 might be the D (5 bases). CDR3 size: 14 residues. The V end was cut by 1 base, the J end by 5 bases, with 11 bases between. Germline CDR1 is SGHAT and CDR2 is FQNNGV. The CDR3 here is CASSLARAGTEAFF. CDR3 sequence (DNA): TGTGCCAGCAGCTTAGCCAGGGCAGGGACTGAAGCTTTCTTT.

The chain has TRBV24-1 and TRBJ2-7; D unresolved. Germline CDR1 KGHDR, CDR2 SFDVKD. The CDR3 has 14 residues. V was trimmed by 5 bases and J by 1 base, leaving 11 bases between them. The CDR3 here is CATSAFRRSYEQYF. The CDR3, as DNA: TGTGCCACCAGTGCTTTTAGGAGATCCTACGAGCAGTACTTC.

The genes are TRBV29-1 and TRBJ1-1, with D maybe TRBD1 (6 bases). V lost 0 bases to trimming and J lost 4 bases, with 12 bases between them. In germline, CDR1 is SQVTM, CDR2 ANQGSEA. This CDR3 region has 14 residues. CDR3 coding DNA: TGCAGCGTTGAAGAGGGGGCTTTGGGCACTGAAGCTTTCTTT. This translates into CSVEEGALGTEAFF.

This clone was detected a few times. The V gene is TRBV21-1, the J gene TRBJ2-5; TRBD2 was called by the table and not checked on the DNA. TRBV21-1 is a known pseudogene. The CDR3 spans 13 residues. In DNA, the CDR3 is TGTGCCAGCAGCAAACGGGGACAAGAGACCCAGTACTTC. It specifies CASSKRGQETQYF.

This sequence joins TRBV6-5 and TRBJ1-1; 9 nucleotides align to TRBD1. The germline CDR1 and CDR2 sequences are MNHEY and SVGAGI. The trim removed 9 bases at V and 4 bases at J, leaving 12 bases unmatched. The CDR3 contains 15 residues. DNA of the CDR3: TGTGCCAGTACCTATTATACAGGGGGCGGCACTGAAGCTTTCTTT. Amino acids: CASTYYTGGGTEAFF.

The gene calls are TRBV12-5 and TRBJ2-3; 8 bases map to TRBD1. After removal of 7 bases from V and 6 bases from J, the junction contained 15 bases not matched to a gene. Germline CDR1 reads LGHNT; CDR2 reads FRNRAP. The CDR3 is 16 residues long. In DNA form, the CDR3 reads TGTGCTAGTGCCCCAAGCGAACCACAGGGGGAGGATACGCAGTATTTT. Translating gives CASAPSEPQGEDTQYF.

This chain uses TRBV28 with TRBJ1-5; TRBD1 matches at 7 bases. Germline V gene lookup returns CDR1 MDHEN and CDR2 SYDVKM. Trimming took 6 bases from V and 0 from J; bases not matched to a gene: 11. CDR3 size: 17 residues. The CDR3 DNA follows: TGTGCCAGCAGAGTTGGGACAGCATTTTATAGCAATCAGCCCCAGCATTTT. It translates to CASRVGTAFYSNQPQHF.

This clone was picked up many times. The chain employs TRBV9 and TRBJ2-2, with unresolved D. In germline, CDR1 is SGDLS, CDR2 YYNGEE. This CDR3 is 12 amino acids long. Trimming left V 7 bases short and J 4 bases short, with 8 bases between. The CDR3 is CASQAGTGELFF. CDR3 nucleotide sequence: TGTGCCAGCCAGGCAGGCACCGGGGAGCTGTTTTTT.

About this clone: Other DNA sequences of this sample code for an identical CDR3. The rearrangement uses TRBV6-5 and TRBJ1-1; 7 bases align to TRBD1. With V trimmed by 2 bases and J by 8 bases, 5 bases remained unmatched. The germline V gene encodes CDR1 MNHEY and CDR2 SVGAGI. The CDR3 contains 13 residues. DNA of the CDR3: TGTGCCAGCAGTTACCGACAGGGTCCAGAAGCTTTCTTT. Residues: CASSYRQGPEAFF.

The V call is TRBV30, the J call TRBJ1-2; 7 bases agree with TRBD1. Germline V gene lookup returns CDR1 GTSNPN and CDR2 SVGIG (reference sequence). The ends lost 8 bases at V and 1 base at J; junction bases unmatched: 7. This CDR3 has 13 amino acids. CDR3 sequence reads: CARRQGRNYGYTF. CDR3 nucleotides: TGTGCCCGCAGACAGGGCCGTAACTATGGCTACACCTTC.

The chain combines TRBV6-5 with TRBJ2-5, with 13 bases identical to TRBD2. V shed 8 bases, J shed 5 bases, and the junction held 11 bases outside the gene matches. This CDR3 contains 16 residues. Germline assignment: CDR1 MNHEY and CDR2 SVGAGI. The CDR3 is CASGSGTSGNSETQYF. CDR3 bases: TGTGCCAGCGGTTCGGGGACTAGCGGGAACTCGGAGACCCAGTACTTC.